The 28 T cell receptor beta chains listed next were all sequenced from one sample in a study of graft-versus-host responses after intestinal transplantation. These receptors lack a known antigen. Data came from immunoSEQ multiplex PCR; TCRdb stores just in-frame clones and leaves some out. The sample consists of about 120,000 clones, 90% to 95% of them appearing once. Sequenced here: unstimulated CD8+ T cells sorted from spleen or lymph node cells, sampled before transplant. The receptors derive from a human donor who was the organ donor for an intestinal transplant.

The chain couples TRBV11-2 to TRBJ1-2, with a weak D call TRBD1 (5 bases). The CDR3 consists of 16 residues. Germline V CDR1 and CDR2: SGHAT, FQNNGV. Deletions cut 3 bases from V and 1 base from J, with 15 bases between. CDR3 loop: CASSFLGVAGNYGYTF. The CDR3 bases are TGTGCCAGCAGCTTTTTGGGGGTCGCCGGTAACTATGGCTACACCTTC.

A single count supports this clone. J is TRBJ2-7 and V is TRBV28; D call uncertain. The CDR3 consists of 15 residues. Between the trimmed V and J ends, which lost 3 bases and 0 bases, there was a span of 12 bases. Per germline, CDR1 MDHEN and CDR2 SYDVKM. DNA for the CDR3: TGTGCCAGCAGTTTCAGGCAGTTTCTCTCCTACGAGCAGTACTTC. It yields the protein CASSFRQFLSYEQYF.

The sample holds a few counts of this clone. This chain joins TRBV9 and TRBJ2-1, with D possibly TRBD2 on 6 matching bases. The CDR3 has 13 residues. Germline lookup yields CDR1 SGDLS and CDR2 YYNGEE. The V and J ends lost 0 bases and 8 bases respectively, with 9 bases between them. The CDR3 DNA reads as TGTGCCAGCAGCGTAGATTGGGGGGATGAGCAGTTCTTC. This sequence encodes CASSVDWGDEQFF.

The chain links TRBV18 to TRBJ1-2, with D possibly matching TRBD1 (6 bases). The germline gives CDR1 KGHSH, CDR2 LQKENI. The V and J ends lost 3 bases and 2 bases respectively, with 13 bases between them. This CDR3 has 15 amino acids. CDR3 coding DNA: TGTGCCAGCTCACCGTTTTGGGACACCAACTATGGCTACACCTTC. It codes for CASSPFWDTNYGYTF.

In DNA, the CDR3 is TGCGCCAGCAGCTCGCTAGGCGAGAGCTACGAGCAGTACTTC. Amino acids: CASSSLGESYEQYF. The gene calls are TRBV5-1 and TRBJ2-7; the D is unclear. CDR3 length equals 14 residues. Germline CDR1 is SGHRS and CDR2 is YFSETQ. The V and J ends lost 3 bases and 3 bases respectively, with 13 bases between them.

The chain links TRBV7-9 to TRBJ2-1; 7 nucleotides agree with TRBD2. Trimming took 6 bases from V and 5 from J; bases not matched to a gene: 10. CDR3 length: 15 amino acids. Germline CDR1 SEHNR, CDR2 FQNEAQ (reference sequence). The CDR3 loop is CASRLLAEGDNEQFF. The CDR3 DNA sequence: TGTGCCAGCAGATTGCTAGCGGAAGGGGACAATGAGCAGTTCTTC.

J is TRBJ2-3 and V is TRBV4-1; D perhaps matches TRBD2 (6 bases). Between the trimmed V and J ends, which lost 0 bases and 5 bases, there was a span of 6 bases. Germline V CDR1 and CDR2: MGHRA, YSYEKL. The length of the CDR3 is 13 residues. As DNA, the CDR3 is TGCGCCAGCAGCCAAGAGGGAGGAGATACGCAGTATTTT. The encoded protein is CASSQEGGDTQYF.

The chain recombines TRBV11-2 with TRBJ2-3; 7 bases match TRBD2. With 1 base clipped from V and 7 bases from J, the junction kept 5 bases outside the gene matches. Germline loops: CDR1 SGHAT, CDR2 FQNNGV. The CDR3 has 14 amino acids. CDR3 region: CASSLAGGGNTQYF. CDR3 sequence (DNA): TGTGCCAGCAGCTTAGCGGGAGGAGGAAATACGCAGTATTTT.

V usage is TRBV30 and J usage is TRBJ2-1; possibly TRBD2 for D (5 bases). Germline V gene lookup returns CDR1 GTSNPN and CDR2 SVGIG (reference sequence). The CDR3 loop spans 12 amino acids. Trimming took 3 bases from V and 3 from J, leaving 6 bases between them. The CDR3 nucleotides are TGTGCCTGGAGCGGAGGCTACAATGAGCAGTTCTTC. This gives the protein CAWSGGYNEQFF.

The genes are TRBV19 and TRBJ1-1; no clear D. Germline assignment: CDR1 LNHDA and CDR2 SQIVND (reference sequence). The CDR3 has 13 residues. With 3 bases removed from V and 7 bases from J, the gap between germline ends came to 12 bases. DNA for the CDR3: TGTGCCAGTAGTATCCCCGTCGGAGATGAAGCTTTCTTT. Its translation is CASSIPVGDEAFF.

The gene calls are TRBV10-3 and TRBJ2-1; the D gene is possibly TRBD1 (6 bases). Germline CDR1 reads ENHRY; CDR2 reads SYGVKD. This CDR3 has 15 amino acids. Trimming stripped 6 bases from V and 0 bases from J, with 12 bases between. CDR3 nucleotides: TGTGCCATCAGGCCGGGACACCCCTCCTACAATGAGCAGTTCTTC. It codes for CAIRPGHPSYNEQFF.

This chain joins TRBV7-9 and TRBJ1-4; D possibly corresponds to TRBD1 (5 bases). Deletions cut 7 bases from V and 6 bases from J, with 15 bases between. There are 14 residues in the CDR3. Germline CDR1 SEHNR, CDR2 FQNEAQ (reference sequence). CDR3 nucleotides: TGTGCCAGCACCAGCGGGGCGGGCGATGAAAAACTGTTTTTT. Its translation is CASTSGAGDEKLFF.

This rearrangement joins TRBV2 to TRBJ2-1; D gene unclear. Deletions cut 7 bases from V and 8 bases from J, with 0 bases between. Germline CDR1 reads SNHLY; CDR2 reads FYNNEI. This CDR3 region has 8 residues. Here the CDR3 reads CASNEQFF. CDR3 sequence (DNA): TGTGCCAGCAATGAGCAGTTCTTC.

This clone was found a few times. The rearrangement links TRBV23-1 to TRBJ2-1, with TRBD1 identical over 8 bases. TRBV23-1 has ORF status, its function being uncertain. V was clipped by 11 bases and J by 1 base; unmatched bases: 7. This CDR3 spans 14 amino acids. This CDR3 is CAAADRGSYNEQFF. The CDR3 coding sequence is TGCGCCGCGGCCGACAGGGGATCCTACAATGAGCAGTTCTTC.

The CDR3 protein is CASSVGTGFVEAFF. The CDR3 DNA reads as TGTGCCAGCAGTGTCGGGACAGGGTTTGTCGAAGCTTTCTTT. V and J are TRBV6-5 and TRBJ1-1; TRBD1 aligns across 9 bases. The CDR3 has 14 amino acids. Germline lookup yields CDR1 MNHEY and CDR2 SVGAGI. The junction had 9 bases not matched to a gene; V was cut back by 5 bases and J by 8 bases.

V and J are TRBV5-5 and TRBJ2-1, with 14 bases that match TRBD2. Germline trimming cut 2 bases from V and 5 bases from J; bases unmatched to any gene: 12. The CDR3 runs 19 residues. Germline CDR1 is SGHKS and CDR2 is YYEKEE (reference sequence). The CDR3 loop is CASSLNPGTSGSRDNEQFF. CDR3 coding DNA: TGTGCCAGCAGCTTAAACCCGGGGACTAGCGGGAGTCGGGACAATGAGCAGTTCTTC.

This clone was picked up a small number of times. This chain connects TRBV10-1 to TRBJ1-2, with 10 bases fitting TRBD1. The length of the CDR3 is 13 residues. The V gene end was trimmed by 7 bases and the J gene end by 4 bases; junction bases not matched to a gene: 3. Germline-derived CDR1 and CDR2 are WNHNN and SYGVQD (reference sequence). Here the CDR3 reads CASTRDRGYGYTF. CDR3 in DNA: TGCGCCAGCACCCGGGACAGGGGCTATGGCTACACCTTC.

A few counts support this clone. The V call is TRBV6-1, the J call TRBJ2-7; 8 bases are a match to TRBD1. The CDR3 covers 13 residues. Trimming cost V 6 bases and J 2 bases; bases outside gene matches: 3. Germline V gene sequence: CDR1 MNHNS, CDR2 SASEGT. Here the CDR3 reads CASRGTGPYEQYF. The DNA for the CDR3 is TGTGCCAGCAGGGGGACAGGTCCCTACGAGCAGTACTTC.

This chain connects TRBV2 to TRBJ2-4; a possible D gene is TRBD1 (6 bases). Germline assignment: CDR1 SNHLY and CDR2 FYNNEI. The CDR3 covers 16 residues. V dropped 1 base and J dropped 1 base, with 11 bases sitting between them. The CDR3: CASSEGRGLAKNIQYF. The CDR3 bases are TGTGCCAGCAGTGAAGGCAGGGGTCTCGCCAAAAACATTCAGTACTTC.

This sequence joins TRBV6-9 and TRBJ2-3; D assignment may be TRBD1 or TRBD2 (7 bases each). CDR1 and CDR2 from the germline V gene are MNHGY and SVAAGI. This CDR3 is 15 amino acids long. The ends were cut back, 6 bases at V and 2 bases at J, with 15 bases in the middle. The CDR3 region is CASRGGDSLTDTQYF. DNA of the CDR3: TGTGCCAGCAGGGGGGGGGACAGCCTCACAGATACGCAGTATTTT.

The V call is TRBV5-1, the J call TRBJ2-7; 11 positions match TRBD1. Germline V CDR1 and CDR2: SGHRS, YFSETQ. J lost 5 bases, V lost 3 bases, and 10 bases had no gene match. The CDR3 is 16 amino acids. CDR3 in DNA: TGCGCCAGCAGCTCGTACTCCGGACAGGGGGCCCACGAGCAGTACTTC. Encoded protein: CASSSYSGQGAHEQYF.

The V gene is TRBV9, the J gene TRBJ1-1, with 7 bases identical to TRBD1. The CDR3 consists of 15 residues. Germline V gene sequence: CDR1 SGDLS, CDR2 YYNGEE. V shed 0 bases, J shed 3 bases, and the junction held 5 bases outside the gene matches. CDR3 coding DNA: TGTGCCAGCAGCGTAGTGGGCAGGGGGGACACTGAAGCTTTCTTT. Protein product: CASSVVGRGDTEAFF. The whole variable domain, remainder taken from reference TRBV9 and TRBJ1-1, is DSGVTQTPKHLITATGQRVTLRCSPRSGDLSVYWYQQSLDQGLQFLIQYYNGEERAKGNILERFSAQQFPDLHSELNLSSLELGDSALYFCASSVVGRGDTEAFFGQGTRLTVV.

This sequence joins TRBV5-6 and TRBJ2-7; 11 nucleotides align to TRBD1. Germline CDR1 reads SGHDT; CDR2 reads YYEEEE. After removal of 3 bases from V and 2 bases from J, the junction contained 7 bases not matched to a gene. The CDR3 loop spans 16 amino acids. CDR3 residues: CASSSRDRGSPYEQYF. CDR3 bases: TGTGCCAGCAGCTCCCGGGACAGGGGGAGTCCCTACGAGCAGTACTTC.

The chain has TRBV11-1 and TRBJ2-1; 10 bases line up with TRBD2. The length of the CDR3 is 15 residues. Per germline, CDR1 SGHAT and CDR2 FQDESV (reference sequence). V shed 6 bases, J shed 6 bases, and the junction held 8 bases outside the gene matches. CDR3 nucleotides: TGTGCCAGCAGTCAAGGAGCGGGAGGGGGCAATGAGCAGTTCTTC. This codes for CASSQGAGGGNEQFF.

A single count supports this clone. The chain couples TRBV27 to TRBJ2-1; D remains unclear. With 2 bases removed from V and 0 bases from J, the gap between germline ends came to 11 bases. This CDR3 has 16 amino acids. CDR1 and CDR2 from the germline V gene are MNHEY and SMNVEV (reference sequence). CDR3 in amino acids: CASSLSGGSSYNEQFF. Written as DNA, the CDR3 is TGTGCCAGCAGTTTAAGTGGCGGAAGCTCCTACAATGAGCAGTTCTTC.

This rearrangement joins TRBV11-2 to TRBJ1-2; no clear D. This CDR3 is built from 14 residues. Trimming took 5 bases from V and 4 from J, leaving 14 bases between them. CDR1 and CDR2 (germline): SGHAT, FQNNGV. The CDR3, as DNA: TGTGCCAGCAGCCCCCTAGTCCCCCTCTATGGCTACACCTTC. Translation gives CASSPLVPLYGYTF.

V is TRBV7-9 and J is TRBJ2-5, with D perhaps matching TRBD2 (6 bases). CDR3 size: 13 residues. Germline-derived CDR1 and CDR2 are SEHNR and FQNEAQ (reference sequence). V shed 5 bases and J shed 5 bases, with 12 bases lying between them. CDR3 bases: TGTGCCAGCAGCCCGCCGGCGGGGGAGACCCAGTACTTC. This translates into CASSPPAGETQYF.

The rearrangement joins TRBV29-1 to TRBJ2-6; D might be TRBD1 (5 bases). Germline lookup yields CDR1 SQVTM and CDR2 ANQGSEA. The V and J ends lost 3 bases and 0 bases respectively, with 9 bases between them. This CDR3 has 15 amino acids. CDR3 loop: CSVEDMDSGANVLTF. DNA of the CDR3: TGCAGCGTTGAGGACATGGACTCTGGGGCCAACGTCCTGACTTTC.